The sample holds a few counts of the clone carrying this TCR beta chain. Per germline, CDR1 MDHEN and CDR2 SYDVKM. V was cut by 5 bases and J by 2 bases, with 14 bases left in between. This CDR3 contains 15 residues. Graves' hyperthyroidism was deemed stable given no ophthalmopathy progression within 18 months. The study based diagnoses on clinical symptoms, serum thyroxine and TRAb, thyroid ultrasound and orbital computed tomography. The data were taken from a study of T cells in Graves' hyperthyroidism and ophthalmopathy. Authors of the study amplified TCR beta CDR3 regions from RNA transcripts. An initial round of RT-PCR targeting the TCR CDR3 relied on the HTBI primer set. TCRdb called the multiplex PCR reads again in MiXCR, with one record for every CDR3 protein. The sample carries roughly 740,000 distinct CDR3 sequences, about 16% recorded once.

Sequencing used blood. This clonotype was obtained from a young man with Graves' hyperthyroidism. The J gene is TRBJ2-3, the V gene TRBV28; D is undetermined. The CDR3 region is CASSRPASTTDTQYF. The CDR3 bases are TGTGCCAGCAGTCGACCGGCCTCCACCACAGATACGCAGTATTTT.